The 28 T cell receptor beta chains listed next were all sequenced from one sample in a study of T cell repertoires in cytomegalovirus infection. TCRdb ran MiXCR on the reads and lists one entry per CDR3 protein. The table has around 750,000 distinct CDR3 sequences, roughly 33% seen once. The antigens these receptors bind are not known. Sequencing used cultured CD8+ T cells from PBMCs, obtained from culture after CMV antigen stimulation. The receptors derive from a human donor in good health (CMV status not recorded). Some clones in this sample may be carry-over from other donors' samples.

The J gene is TRBJ2-1, the V gene TRBV6-6; D is ambiguous. V was trimmed by 2 bases and J by 4 bases, leaving 18 bases between them. CDR3 length equals 17 residues. The germline V gene encodes CDR1 MNHNY and CDR2 SVGAGI (reference sequence). Here the CDR3 DNA reads TGTGCCAGCAGTTACAAGGGCCCGCTGTCGCTTTACAATGAGCAGTTCTTC. Encoded protein: CASSYKGPLSLYNEQFF.

The genes are TRBV15 and TRBJ2-7, with D tentatively TRBD2 (6 bases). From germline, CDR1 is LNHNV and CDR2 YYDKDF (reference sequence). This CDR3 is 16 amino acids long. V lost 0 bases to trimming and J lost 4 bases, with 16 bases between them. CDR3 nucleotide sequence: TGTGCCACCAGCAGAGATCTTGGAGGGATGGGTTACGAGCAGTACTTC. It encodes CATSRDLGGMGYEQYF.

This clonotype was recorded at least ten times. No DNA is shown, since the ends of the CDR3 on it are uncertain; the CDR3 is the one TCRdb lists. The chain uses TRBV19 and TRBJ1-1. Germline V gene sequence: CDR1 LNHDA, CDR2 SQIVND (reference sequence). The length of the CDR3 is 17 amino acids, counting both ends. CDR3 protein: CASSAKFWRGGNTEAFF.

The chain combines TRBV12-3 or TRBV12-4 with TRBJ2-1; 7 bases agree with TRBD1. V lost 3 bases to trimming and J lost 4 bases; unmatched junction nucleotides: 9. The CDR3 length is 16 residues. The DNA of the CDR3 is TGTGCCAGCAGTTTCCTACAGGGGCGCCCTTACAATGAGCAGTTCTTC. This sequence encodes CASSFLQGRPYNEQFF.

This clonotype was found a few times. V gene TRBV27 combines with J gene TRBJ2-2; D is perhaps TRBD1 or TRBD2 (6 bases each). The germline gives CDR1 MNHEY, CDR2 SMNVEV (reference sequence). This CDR3 spans 14 amino acids. V shed 6 bases and J shed 6 bases, with 14 bases lying between them. The CDR3 DNA reads TGTGCCAGCAGCCCCTTAGGGGGGCCCGGGGAGCTGTTTTTT. Its protein product is CASSPLGGPGELFF.

This clonotype was counted between two and nine times. J is TRBJ2-1 and V is TRBV6-2 or TRBV6-3, with TRBD2 matching over 8 bases. Germline V gives CDR1 MNHEY, CDR2 SVGEGT. V was pared by 10 bases and J by 5 bases, with 13 bases of the junction left unmatched. This CDR3 region has 15 residues. The DNA for the CDR3 is TGTGCCATCAAATTAGGCGGGGGGCCCCACAATGAGCAGTTCTTC. It is translated as CAIKLGGGPHNEQFF.

The gene calls are TRBV2 and TRBJ1-5; the D gene is possibly TRBD1 (5 bases). Germline lookup yields CDR1 SNHLY and CDR2 FYNNEI. Trimming left V 7 bases short and J 3 bases short, with 19 bases between. The CDR3 spans 16 residues. CDR3 DNA: TGTGCCAGCATCGATCAGGGAATGGGGAACAATCAGCCCCAGCATTTT. It codes for CASIDQGMGNNQPQHF.

The rearrangement uses TRBV2 and TRBJ2-2, with D unresolved. This CDR3 contains 14 residues. Per germline, CDR1 SNHLY and CDR2 FYNNEI. V was clipped by 4 bases and J by 6 bases, with 12 bases between them. CDR3 DNA: TGTGCCAGCAGTGTAGGTCATTTGGCCGGGGAGCTGTTTTTT. Encoded protein: CASSVGHLAGELFF.

This clonotype was seen a handful of times. The chain joins TRBV27 to TRBJ1-1; D call uncertain. Germline V gives CDR1 MNHEY, CDR2 SMNVEV (reference sequence). This CDR3 has 14 amino acids. Trimming shortened V by 3 bases and J by 3 bases, and 11 bases separated the two germline ends. In DNA, the CDR3 is TGTGCCAGCAGTTTGGGAAGGGTGGACACTGAAGCTTTCTTT. It specifies CASSLGRVDTEAFF.

J is TRBJ1-5 and V is TRBV6-2 or TRBV6-3; D is possibly TRBD1 (6 bases). V lost 6 bases and J lost 7, with 19 bases in between. Germline CDR1 is MNHEY and CDR2 is SVGEGT. The CDR3 is 15 residues long. The DNA of the CDR3 is TGTGCCAGCAGCAAACCGGGACAAACGGAACAGCCCCAGCATTTT. Translating gives CASSKPGQTEQPQHF.

This clonotype was seen a single time. The chain combines TRBV12-3 or TRBV12-4 with TRBJ1-6; no clear D gene. V was clipped by 2 bases and J by 0 bases, with 5 bases between them. CDR3 size: 15 residues. The CDR3 is CASSLLNSYNSPLHF. DNA for the CDR3: TGTGCCAGCAGTTTACTCAACTCCTATAATTCACCCCTCCACTTT.

This chain joins TRBV19 and TRBJ1-1, with D uncertain. Trimming cost V 9 bases and J 2 bases, with 16 bases left between them. This CDR3 comprises 14 residues. CDR1 and CDR2 from the germline V gene are LNHDA and SQIVND (reference sequence). This chain's CDR3 is CASVNWQVNTEAFF. The CDR3 DNA is TGTGCCAGCGTCAACTGGCAGGTCAACACTGAAGCTTTCTTT.

The V call is TRBV6-1, the J call TRBJ2-7, with 8 bases identical to TRBD1. CDR3 length equals 13 residues. V shed 7 bases and J 4 bases; nucleotides not matched to a gene: 6. The germline V gene encodes CDR1 MNHNS and CDR2 SASEGT. This CDR3 reads CASNWGQEYEQYV. The CDR3 region has the DNA TGTGCCAGCAACTGGGGACAGGAGTACGAGCAGTACGTC.

The sample holds a few counts of this clonotype. The chain uses TRBV28 and TRBJ2-5; no firm D call. Germline V CDR1 and CDR2: MDHEN, SYDVKM. The CDR3 covers 12 residues. The germline V and J ends were trimmed by 8 bases and 4 bases, with 11 bases remaining between them. Here the CDR3 reads CASRRLGETQYF. CDR3 in DNA: TGTGCCAGCCGGCGTTTAGGAGAGACCCAGTACTTC.

This clonotype appeared once. The V call is TRBV27, the J call TRBJ2-3, with TRBD1 matching over 12 bases. The CDR3 runs to 18 residues. CDR1 MNHEY and CDR2 SMNVEV come from the germline V gene (reference sequence). J was trimmed by 4 bases and V by 8 bases; bases with no gene match: 16. The CDR3 is CASDENTPGQGAPDTQYF. The CDR3 DNA sequence: TGTGCCAGCGACGAAAACACACCGGGACAGGGGGCTCCAGATACGCAGTATTTT.

This clonotype has more than one count but fewer than ten. This chain joins TRBV29-1 and TRBJ1-2; D unclear. Trimming removed 1 base at V and 4 bases at J, with 7 bases between. The germline V gene encodes CDR1 SQVTM and CDR2 ANQGSEA. The CDR3 consists of 12 residues. The CDR3 sequence is CSVEAGLYGYTF. The CDR3 DNA sequence: TGCAGCGTTGAAGCCGGGCTCTATGGCTACACCTTC.

The chain joins TRBV20-1 to TRBJ1-1; D uncertain. The CDR3 extends over 15 amino acids. Germline values: CDR1 DFQATT, CDR2 SNEGSKA (reference sequence). V was trimmed by 6 bases and J by 0 bases, leaving 17 bases between them. The CDR3 DNA sequence: TGCAGTGCACCTATCTCCGGGAACATGAACACTGAAGCTTTCTTT. Amino acid sequence: CSAPISGNMNTEAFF.

Only a few counts were recorded for this clonotype. The chain couples TRBV7-9 to TRBJ2-1, with unresolved D. There are 13 residues in the CDR3. CDR1 is SEHNR and CDR2 is FQNEAQ in the germline V gene (reference sequence). V dropped 8 bases and J dropped 9 bases, with 17 bases sitting between them. The CDR3, as DNA: TGTGCCAGCGGCAGTCTCAAAGAACTTGAGCAGTTCTTC. Translation gives CASGSLKELEQFF.

This clonotype showed up just a few times. Compared with germline, one end of the junction differs, possibly owing to a read error. The chain couples TRBV7-9 to TRBJ1-1; 10 positions agree with TRBD1. The CDR3 is made up of 22 amino acids. Per germline, CDR1 SEHNR and CDR2 FQNEAQ (reference sequence). The CDR3 nucleotides read TGTGCCAGCAGCTTCCCCCGGACAGGGGGTTACCAGGGGGTGAGGGTGAATACTGAAGCTTTCTTT. Amino acids: CASSFPRTGGYQGVRVNTEAFF.

In its sample, this clonotype was seen a few times. The V and J genes are TRBV5-4 and TRBJ2-5; D assignment may be TRBD1 or TRBD2 (6 bases each). Trimming stripped 2 bases from V and 5 bases from J, with 13 bases between. There are 14 residues in the CDR3. Germline V gives CDR1 SGHNT, CDR2 YYREEE (reference sequence). The CDR3 sequence: CASSFFGGEETQYF. CDR3 sequence (DNA): TGTGCCAGCAGCTTTTTCGGGGGCGAGGAGACCCAGTACTTC. Combining the CDR3 with reference TRBV5-4 and TRBJ2-5 gives the whole variable domain ETGVTQSPTHLIKTRGQQVTLRCSSQSGHNTVSWYQQALGQGPQFIFQYYREEENGRGNFPPRFSGLQFPNYSSELNVNALELDDSALYLCASSFFGGEETQYFGPGTRLLVL.

The chain recombines TRBV20-1 with TRBJ2-7; 8 positions match TRBD1. The CDR3 runs 13 residues. Trimming took 2 bases from V and 3 from J; bases not matched to a gene: 3. CDR1 and CDR2 (germline): DFQATT, SNEGSKA (reference sequence). The CDR3 sequence is CSARWTGNYEQYF. The CDR3 coding sequence is TGCAGTGCTAGATGGACAGGGAACTACGAGCAGTACTTC.

The CDR3 DNA is TGCAGTGCTAGAGGAGGAGGAAAATTCAACGAGCAGTACTTC. This translates into CSARGGGKFNEQYF. This chain joins TRBV20-1 and TRBJ2-7; perhaps TRBD2 as D (5 bases). CDR3 length: 14 amino acids. Trimming stripped 1 base from V and 5 bases from J, with 15 bases between. The germline V gene has CDR1 DFQATT and CDR2 SNEGSKA (reference sequence).

This clonotype was seen at least ten times. The chain has TRBV7-6 and TRBJ1-2, with 8 bases fitting TRBD1. Trimming cost V 5 bases and J 7 bases; bases outside gene matches: 3. The CDR3 contains 12 residues. From germline, CDR1 is SGHVS and CDR2 FNYEAQ. CDR3 sequence: CASSRTGSGYTF. The CDR3 bases are TGTGCCAGCAGCAGGACAGGGTCTGGCTACACCTTC.

This sequence joins TRBV7-9 and TRBJ1-1; perhaps TRBD1 as D (6 bases). The V end lost 0 bases, the J end lost 6 bases, and 17 bases lay between the germline ends. CDR1 and CDR2 (germline): SEHNR, FQNEAQ (reference sequence). The CDR3 runs 16 residues. For the CDR3, the DNA is TGTGCCAGCAGCTTAGCGGTCGGGGGCCCAGGAGCTGAAGCTTTCTTT. Translation gives CASSLAVGGPGAEAFF.

V is TRBV7-9 and J is TRBJ2-5; no definite D call. Germline V gene data show CDR1 as SEHNR and CDR2 as FQNEAQ (reference sequence). V was shortened by 6 bases and J by 2 bases, with 10 bases between the two germline ends. CDR3 length: 13 residues. The CDR3 region is CASRSLWQETQYF. Here the CDR3 DNA reads TGTGCCAGCAGGTCCCTGTGGCAAGAGACCCAGTACTTC.

This clonotype occurred a few times. The chain recombines TRBV27 with TRBJ2-1; D is possibly TRBD1 (5 bases). Trimming took 9 bases from V and 4 from J, leaving 13 bases between them. The CDR3 runs to 13 residues. Germline V gives CDR1 MNHEY, CDR2 SMNVEV (reference sequence). The CDR3 DNA follows: TGTGCCAGTCGCGTCGACAGATACAATGAGCAGTTCTTC. It encodes CASRVDRYNEQFF.

The V gene is TRBV12-3 or TRBV12-4, the J gene TRBJ2-7; D may correspond to TRBD1 or TRBD2 (5 bases each). The CDR3 extends over 13 amino acids. With 8 bases removed from V and 6 bases from J, the gap between germline ends came to 17 bases. For the CDR3, the DNA is TGTGCCAGCTCAATTGGGGCGGCGGGCGAGCAGTACGTC. As protein: CASSIGAAGEQYV.

There are many counts of this clonotype. The chain couples TRBV6-5 to TRBJ1-1; D is undetermined. This CDR3 region has 14 residues. Germline V CDR1 and CDR2: MNHEY, SVGAGI. Trimming left V 0 bases short and J 1 base short, with 6 bases between. The CDR3 nucleotides are TGTGCCAGCAGTTACTCTGCCGGGAACACTGAAGCTTTCTTT. Amino acid sequence: CASSYSAGNTEAFF.